Following are 24 T cell receptor beta chains from one sample sequenced in a study of technical replicates of blood from a few donors. TCRdb's copy holds only in-frame clones and misses some; the assay was immunoSEQ multiplex PCR. The sample holds more than 75,000 clones, 65% to 90% seen once. Source material: PBMCs. These receptors originate from a human donor in good health. Some clones in this sample may be carry-over from other donors' samples.

The J gene is TRBJ2-5, the V gene TRBV6-1, with a weak D call TRBD2 (6 bases). There are 14 residues in the CDR3. Trimming removed 5 bases from V and 2 bases from J, with 12 bases in between. From germline, CDR1 is MNHNS and CDR2 SASEGT. CDR3 protein: CASSIRERQETQYF. The CDR3 DNA reads TGTGCCAGCAGTATACGGGAGAGGCAAGAGACCCAGTACTTC.

CDR3 in amino acids: CASSIRGLAFF. Written as DNA, the CDR3 is TGTGCCAGTAGTATCAGGGGGCTTGCTTTCTTT. This chain connects TRBV19 to TRBJ1-1; 8 bases are a match to TRBD1. Unmatched junction bases numbered 2, after V lost 3 bases and J lost 11 bases. CDR3 length: 11 amino acids. Germline V CDR1 and CDR2: LNHDA, SQIVND (reference sequence).

The rearrangement joins TRBV11-3 to TRBJ2-3, with 9 bases aligning to TRBD2. The J segment lost 0 bases and the V segment lost 5 bases, leaving 3 bases of the junction unmatched. This CDR3 is 15 amino acids long. Germline lookup yields CDR1 SGHNT and CDR2 YENEEA. This CDR3 is CASSELAGSTDTQYF. The CDR3 DNA is TGTGCCAGCAGCGAACTAGCGGGTAGCACAGATACGCAGTATTTT.

This clone was counted a few times. This chain joins TRBV7-9 and TRBJ1-1; D not resolved. Germline lookup yields CDR1 SEHNR and CDR2 FQNEAQ (reference sequence). The CDR3 sequence is 11 residues long. V was clipped by 10 bases and J by 4 bases, with 10 bases between them. As DNA, the CDR3 is TGTGCCACAGGCGACGGCACTGAAGCTTTCTTT. This codes for CATGDGTEAFF.

J is TRBJ2-1 and V is TRBV9; 7 bases map to TRBD2. After removal of 0 bases from V and 9 bases from J, the junction contained 3 bases not matched to a gene. The length of the CDR3 is 13 residues. Germline loops: CDR1 SGDLS, CDR2 YYNGEE. CDR3 nucleotide sequence: TGTGCCAGCAGCGTAGTGGGGGGGAGTGAGCAGTTCTTC. This encodes CASSVVGGSEQFF. Looking up the rest from reference TRBV9 and TRBJ2-1 gives the full variable domain: DSGVTQTPKHLITATGQRVTLRCSPRSGDLSVYWYQQSLDQGLQFLIQYYNGEERAKGNILERFSAQQFPDLHSELNLSSLELGDSALYFCASSVVGGSEQFFGPGTRLTVL.

In its sample, this clone is large (0.1 to 1%). The chain uses TRBV7-9 and TRBJ2-2, with no clear D. Germline V gene data show CDR1 as SEHNR and CDR2 as FQNEAQ (reference sequence). Trimming removed 5 bases at V and 4 bases at J, with 11 bases between. This CDR3 has 14 amino acids. Written as DNA, the CDR3 is TGTGCCAGCAGCCCTGTTAGTTTCACCGGGGAGCTGTTTTTT. The encoded protein is CASSPVSFTGELFF.

The chain has TRBV2 and TRBJ2-1; no clear D gene. The CDR3 covers 14 residues. Germline V CDR1 and CDR2: SNHLY, FYNNEI. The V end lost 6 bases, the J end lost 1 base, and 10 bases lay between the germline ends. CDR3 residues: CASSPLTSYNEQFF. The CDR3, as DNA: TGTGCCAGCAGCCCCCTCACTTCCTACAATGAGCAGTTCTTC.

The V gene is TRBV14, the J gene TRBJ2-3; 8 bases are shared with TRBD1. With 4 bases clipped from V and 8 bases from J, the junction kept 11 bases outside the gene matches. CDR1 and CDR2 (germline): SGHDN, FVKESK. CDR3 length equals 15 residues. CDR3 DNA: TGTGCCAGCAGCCCTTGGACAGGGCGTTCGGGTACGCAGTATTTT. It yields the protein CASSPWTGRSGTQYF.

The V gene is TRBV29-1, the J gene TRBJ2-7, with 9 positions matching TRBD1. Germline CDR1 reads SQVTM; CDR2 reads ANQGSEA. CDR3 length equals 13 residues. V gave up 4 bases and J gave up 3 bases; unmatched junction bases: 4. The CDR3 protein is CSVVRTGVYEQYF. The DNA of the CDR3 is TGCAGCGTTGTCCGGACAGGGGTCTACGAGCAGTACTTC.

The chain couples TRBV7-3 to TRBJ2-5; the match to TRBD2 covers 8 bases. The V gene end was trimmed by 2 bases and the J gene end by 5 bases; junction bases not matched to a gene: 4. CDR1 and CDR2 from the germline V gene are SGHTA and FQGTGA. There are 14 residues in the CDR3. The CDR3 region is CASSLAGGRETQYF. As DNA, the CDR3 is TGTGCCAGCAGCTTAGCGGGGGGCCGGGAGACCCAGTACTTC. Complete variable domain (other parts from reference TRBV7-3 and TRBJ2-5): GAGVSQTPSNKVTEKGKYVELRCDPISGHTALYWYRQSLGQGPEFLIYFQGTGAADDSGLPNDRFFAVRPEGSVSTLKIQRTERGDSAVYLCASSLAGGRETQYFGPGTRLLVL.

The chain recombines TRBV29-1 with TRBJ2-7; D remains unclear. This CDR3 has 11 amino acids. Germline-derived CDR1 and CDR2 are SQVTM and ANQGSEA. With 0 bases removed from V and 7 bases from J, the gap between germline ends came to 7 bases. This CDR3 is CSVEDRGEQYF. The CDR3, as DNA: TGCAGCGTTGAAGATCGCGGAGAGCAGTACTTC.

V gene TRBV28 combines with J gene TRBJ1-2; 11 bases map to TRBD1. Losses at the gene ends were 7 bases for V and 4 bases for J; bases not matched to a gene: 8. Germline V gene data show CDR1 as MDHEN and CDR2 as SYDVKM. This CDR3 has 15 amino acids. CDR3 sequence (DNA): TGTGCCAGCACCACGGGACAGGGGGTGGGCTATGGCTACACCTTC. Its protein is CASTTGQGVGYGYTF.

The DNA of the CDR3 is TGTGCCAGCAGCCAGAACCCGGGCGGGAGAGGTGGGGCCAACGTCCTGACTTTC. Translating gives CASSQNPGGRGGANVLTF. The V call is TRBV7-9, the J call TRBJ2-6; the match to TRBD2 covers 7 bases. Looked up from germline, CDR1 is SEHNR and CDR2 is FQNEAQ (reference sequence). The CDR3 is 18 residues long. V lost 5 bases to trimming and J lost 3 bases; unmatched junction nucleotides: 13.

This rearrangement joins TRBV5-1 to TRBJ2-7, with D possibly matching TRBD1 (6 bases). V lost 4 bases, J lost 0 bases, and 11 bases lay in between. Per the germline V gene, CDR1 is SGHRS and CDR2 is YFSETQ. The CDR3 loop spans 14 amino acids. CDR3 residues: CASSTRDNSYEQYF. CDR3 nucleotides: TGCGCCAGCAGCACCCGGGACAACTCCTACGAGCAGTACTTC.

The chain uses TRBV12-5 and TRBJ1-5; tentative D call: TRBD1 (5 bases). There are 16 residues in the CDR3. The ends were cut back, 2 bases at V and 1 base at J, with 12 bases in the middle. The V gene's germline CDR1 is LGHNT and CDR2 FRNRAP. Written as DNA, the CDR3 is TGTGCTAGTGGTTTGATCCAGGGAAGGAGCAATCAGCCCCAGCATTTT. Amino acids: CASGLIQGRSNQPQHF.

The chain uses TRBV5-6 and TRBJ1-1; D is ambiguous. The CDR3 length is 16 residues. V was pared by 4 bases and J by 1 base, with 17 bases between. The germline gives CDR1 SGHDT, CDR2 YYEEEE. The CDR3 loop reads CASSRRTERENTEAFF. The CDR3 bases are TGTGCCAGCAGCCGTAGAACGGAACGGGAGAACACTGAAGCTTTCTTT.

The rearrangement uses TRBV19 and TRBJ2-5; 7 bases align to TRBD2. The J segment lost 1 base and the V segment lost 0 bases, leaving 8 bases of the junction unmatched. This CDR3 is 17 amino acids long. In germline, CDR1 is LNHDA, CDR2 SQIVND (reference sequence). This chain's CDR3 is CASSIDAGGSGQETQYF. The CDR3 bases are TGTGCCAGTAGTATAGATGCCGGGGGGTCTGGCCAAGAGACCCAGTACTTC. The full variable domain, in which reference TRBV19 and TRBJ2-5 provide the parts outside the CDR3, is DGGITQSPKYLFRKEGQNVTLSCEQNLNHDAMYWYRQDPGQGLRLIYYSQIVNDFQKGDIAEGYSVSREKKESFPLTVTSAQKNPTAFYLCASSIDAGGSGQETQYFGPGTRLLVL.

The rearrangement joins TRBV6-1 to TRBJ1-1, with TRBD1 as a possible D gene (6 bases). V dropped 7 bases and J dropped 1 base, with 16 bases sitting between them. There are 15 residues in the CDR3. The germline CDR1 and CDR2 sequences are MNHNS and SASEGT. CDR3 residues: CASKPQGWANTEAFF. The CDR3 nucleotides are TGTGCCAGCAAACCCCAGGGGTGGGCGAACACTGAAGCTTTCTTT.

The chain links TRBV7-9 to TRBJ1-5; D unclear. V was cut by 5 bases and J by 4 bases, with 9 bases left in between. This CDR3 contains 13 residues. The germline CDR1 and CDR2 sequences are SEHNR and FQNEAQ (reference sequence). DNA of the CDR3: TGTGCCAGCAGCCTCGACGGGAATCAGCCCCAGCATTTT. This encodes CASSLDGNQPQHF.

This chain links TRBV6-4 with TRBJ2-1, with 9 positions matching TRBD2. From germline, CDR1 is MRHNA and CDR2 SNTAGT. The CDR3 runs 14 residues. The ends lost 4 bases at V and 9 bases at J; junction bases unmatched: 7. The CDR3 DNA reads as TGTGCCAGCAGTGTGCCTAGCGGGGTGTCTGAGCAGTTCTTC. Its protein product is CASSVPSGVSEQFF.

The rearrangement links TRBV28 to TRBJ1-5; no clear D. V was trimmed by 8 bases and J by 9 bases, leaving 14 bases between them. Germline CDR1 reads MDHEN; CDR2 reads SYDVKM. The CDR3 has 12 amino acids. CDR3 sequence (DNA): TGTGCCAGCCATATGGTGGGAGGGCCCCAGCATTTT. It yields the protein CASHMVGGPQHF.

V is TRBV5-1 and J is TRBJ2-2, with 9 bases fitting TRBD2. This CDR3 has 17 amino acids. Germline values: CDR1 SGHRS, CDR2 YFSETQ. V was pared by 0 bases and J by 1 base, with 4 bases of the junction left unmatched. DNA for the CDR3: TGCGCCAGCAGCTTGGGTATAGCGGGAGTGAACACCGGGGAGCTGTTTTTT. This codes for CASSLGIAGVNTGELFF.

The CDR3: CAWAKGASAEAFF. CDR3 coding DNA: TGTGCCTGGGCAAAGGGGGCGTCGGCTGAAGCTTTCTTT. This chain uses TRBV30 with TRBJ1-1; 7 nucleotides match TRBD1. The germline gives CDR1 GTSNPN, CDR2 SVGIG (reference sequence). The CDR3 has 13 residues. J lost 6 bases, V lost 5 bases, and 9 bases had no gene match.

The CDR3 nucleotides read TGCGCCAGCAGCCCAACCGGACAGGGAGGGTCAGATACGCAGTATTTT. Amino acids: CASSPTGQGGSDTQYF. The J gene is TRBJ2-3, the V gene TRBV5-1, with D possibly TRBD1 on 8 matching bases. Germline loops: CDR1 SGHRS, CDR2 YFSETQ. Between the trimmed V and J ends, which lost 4 bases and 4 bases, there was a span of 19 bases. This CDR3 has 16 residues.